This T cell receptor (beta chain) was recorded in a study of blood T cell repertoires in COVID-19. Whole-study context: Samples of COVID-19 (acute and convalescent) were obtained from the United States, Italy and Spain. From T cells, B-cell-depleted T cells, or PBMCs came the material, which was cDNA or gDNA.

Recruits, aged about 18 to 100 years, lived in some 25 US areas. The CDR3 length is 14 residues. Germline values: CDR1 GTSNPN, CDR2 SVGIG (reference sequence). The V gene lost 4 bases and the J gene lost 10 bases, with 17 bases spanning the gap. Original handling: Using reference gene primer amplification, nucleated cell counts were estimated. Data came from immunoSEQ multiplex PCR; TCRdb stores just in-frame clones and leaves some out. D and trimming come from the DNA, and the V and J calls and clone size come from that table. The sample lists about 230,000 clones, roughly 91% seen once, with 3% to 4% in the top ten.

Sequenced: PBMCs or T cells enriched from blood (not recorded which). This TCR was sampled from a woman younger than 45 with acute COVID-19. The rearrangement joins TRBV30 to TRBJ1-6, with D possibly TRBD1 on 5 matching bases. CDR3 nucleotide sequence: TGTGCCTGGAATCGGGGGTCGACTTGGTCACCCCTCCACTTT. Its protein product is CAWNRGSTWSPLHF.